The sequence of this T cell receptor (beta chain) was determined in a study of cytomegalovirus exposure and HLA in healthy donors. Study-wide points: TCR beta chains associated with HLA were, in a later analysis, more clonally expanded than equally common others. An analysis that was carried out later associated 15,000 to 20,000 TCR beta sequences with HLA alleles at 0.05 false discovery rate. Specificity for CMV antigens was confirmed in vitro for a few of the CMV-associated chains. V- and J-gene trimming of TCR beta was linked (in a later analysis) to a missense DCLRE1C variant.

For this clone: Its target is unknown.

This CDR3 is built from 12 residues. Deletions cut 1 base from V and 7 bases from J, with 5 bases between. CDR1 and CDR2 (germline): MNHEY, SMNVEV (reference sequence). 60 Vbeta and 13 Jbeta primers were used in PCR. Clones were sequenced by immunoSEQ multiplex PCR, and TCRdb holds only the in-frame ones, with some missing. The table includes 250,000 to 300,000 clones, around nine tenths detected once. The sequence was collected from a girl aged 2 to 9 in good health and CMV-seronegative. The genes are TRBV27 and TRBJ1-5; the D is unclear. Material for sequencing was PBMCs. In nucleotides, the CDR3 is TGTGCCAGCAGTTTATTCGGGCAGCCCCAGCATTTT. Protein product: CASSLFGQPQHF.